This TCR beta chain was retrieved from a study of blood T cells in healthy people across ages. PCR was performed a second time for roughly 7 to 11 cycles using a sample-barcoded 5' primer and a J-beta primer mix. Each cDNA molecule carried a tag from a template-switch adaptor that contained 12 random nucleotides. TCRdb called the 5' RACE reads again in MiXCR, with one record for every CDR3 protein. The table has about 1,500,000 distinct CDR3 sequences, roughly 40% seen once; the top ten hold 7.9%. V gave up 1 base and J gave up 0 bases, with 6 bases separating them. The length of the CDR3 is 14 residues. Germline CDR1 and CDR2: SEHNR and FQNEAQ (reference sequence).

This chain joins TRBV7-9 and TRBJ2-5; D remains ambiguous. This clonotype was sampled from a woman aged 18-29 years in good health. Sequenced material: blood. The chain's CDR3 is CASSLGTNQETQYF. The CDR3 region has the DNA TGTGCCAGCAGCTTAGGCACTAACCAAGAGACCCAGTACTTC.